The present TCR beta chain was sequenced within a study of OX40 agonist ivuxolimab in advanced cancers. Study-wide background: At doses from 0.01 to 10 mg/kg, patients were given intravenous ivuxolimab every 2 weeks.

Here immunoSEQ multiplex PCR was the method, and the copy in TCRdb shows in-frame clones only, minus some. Among 36,000 or so clones listed, about 88% were seen once. Study-wide points: At doses 0.1 to 3.0 mg/kg, CD4+ and CD8+ clones expanded.

Blood was sampled at baseline, cycle 4 day 1, and cycle 7 day 1. V dropped 2 bases and J dropped 0 bases, with 6 bases sitting between them. This CDR3 region has 14 residues. Germline V CDR1 and CDR2: SGDLS, YYNGEE. As concerns this clone: Its antigen is not identified.

The V call is TRBV9, the J call TRBJ1-3; D uncertain. The TCR sequence derives from an adult with an advanced solid tumor such as melanoma, head and neck, liver or kidney cancer. This specimen consisted of CD4+ or CD8+ T cells sorted from blood, obtained in a trial of the OX40 agonist ivuxolimab. CDR3 in amino acids: CASSVIDSGNTIYF. In DNA form, the CDR3 reads TGTGCCAGCAGCGTTATCGACTCTGGAAACACCATATATTTT.